Below are 2 T cell receptor beta chains sequenced from a single sample in a study of shared clonotypes between healthy human individuals. The data were produced by immunoSEQ multiplex PCR, yet TCRdb's version contains in-frame clones alone and is incomplete. The sample lists around 1.1 million clones, 70% to 80% occurring once. The source material was memory CD4+ T cells from PBMCs. The sample's subset: CD45RA-negative fraction. The receptors come from a man between 18 and 35 years old in good health. Some clones in this sample may be carry-over from other donors' samples.

This clone appeared once. The rearrangement joins TRBV29-1 to TRBJ2-7, with 12 positions matching TRBD2. CDR3 length: 16 residues. Trimming took 4 bases from V and 2 from J; bases not matched to a gene: 9. In germline, CDR1 is SQVTM, CDR2 ANQGSEA. CDR3 in DNA: TGCAGCGTTGGAGGACTAGCGGGACGTCCCACCTACGAGCAGTACTTC. Translation: CSVGGLAGRPTYEQYF.

V gene TRBV11-2 combines with J gene TRBJ2-7, with D maybe TRBD2 (5 bases). The CDR3 extends over 15 amino acids. CDR1 is SGHAT and CDR2 is FQNNGV in the germline V gene. Deletions cut 1 base from V and 5 bases from J, with 15 bases between. The DNA of the CDR3 is TGTGCCAGCAGCTTAGCGGGCATAACCGGGGACGAGCAGTACTTC. This gives the protein CASSLAGITGDEQYF.